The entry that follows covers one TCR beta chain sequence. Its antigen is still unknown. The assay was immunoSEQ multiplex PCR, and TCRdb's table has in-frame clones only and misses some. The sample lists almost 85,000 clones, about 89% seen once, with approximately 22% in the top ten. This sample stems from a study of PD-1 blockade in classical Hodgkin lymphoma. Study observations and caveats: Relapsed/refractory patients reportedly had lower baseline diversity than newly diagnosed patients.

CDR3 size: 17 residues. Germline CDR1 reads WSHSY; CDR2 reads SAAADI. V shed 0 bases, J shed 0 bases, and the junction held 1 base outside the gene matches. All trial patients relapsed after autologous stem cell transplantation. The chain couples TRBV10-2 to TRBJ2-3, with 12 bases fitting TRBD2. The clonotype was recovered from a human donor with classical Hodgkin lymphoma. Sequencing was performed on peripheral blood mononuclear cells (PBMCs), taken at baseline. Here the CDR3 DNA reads TGCGCCAGCAGTGAGTCGGGGACTAGCGGGAGCACAGATACGCAGTATTTT. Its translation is CASSESGTSGSTDTQYF.